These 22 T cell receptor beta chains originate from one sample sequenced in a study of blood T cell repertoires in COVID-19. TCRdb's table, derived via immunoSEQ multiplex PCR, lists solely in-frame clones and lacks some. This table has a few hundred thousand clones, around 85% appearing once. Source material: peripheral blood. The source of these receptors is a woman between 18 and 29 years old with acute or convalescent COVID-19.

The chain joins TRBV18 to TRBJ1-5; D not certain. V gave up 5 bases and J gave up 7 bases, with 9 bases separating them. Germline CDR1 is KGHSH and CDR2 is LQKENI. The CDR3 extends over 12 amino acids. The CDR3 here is CASSSQEQPQHF. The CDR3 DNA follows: TGTGCCAGCTCATCCCAAGAGCAGCCCCAGCATTTT.

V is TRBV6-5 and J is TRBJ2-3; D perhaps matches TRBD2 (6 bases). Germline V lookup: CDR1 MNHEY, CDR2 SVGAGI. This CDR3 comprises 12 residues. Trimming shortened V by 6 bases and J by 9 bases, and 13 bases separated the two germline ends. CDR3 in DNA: TGTGCCAGCAGCCCGGAGGGTGGGACGCAGTATTTT. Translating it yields CASSPEGGTQYF.

Written as DNA, the CDR3 is TGTGCCAGCAGCTTAGTAGGGGGAAATCAGCCCCAGCATTTT. Translation gives CASSLVGGNQPQHF. The chain is built from TRBV11-2 and TRBJ1-5; D might be TRBD1 (6 bases). The CDR3 has 14 amino acids. With 1 base removed from V and 4 bases from J, the gap between germline ends came to 8 bases. Germline V gene lookup returns CDR1 SGHAT and CDR2 FQNNGV. Supplemented by reference TRBV11-2 and TRBJ1-5, the full variable domain reads EAGVAQSPRYKIIEKRQSVAFWCNPISGHATLYWYQQILGQGPKLLIQFQNNGVVDDSQLPKDRFSAERLKGVDSTLKIQPAKLEDSAVYLCASSLVGGNQPQHFGDGTRLSIL.

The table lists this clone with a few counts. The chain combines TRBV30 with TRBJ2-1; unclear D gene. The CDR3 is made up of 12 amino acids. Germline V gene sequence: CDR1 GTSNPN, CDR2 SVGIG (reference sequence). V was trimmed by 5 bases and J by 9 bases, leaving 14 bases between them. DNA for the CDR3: TGTGCCTGGGGCTCTACTTTGGTTGAGCAGTTCTTC. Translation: CAWGSTLVEQFF.

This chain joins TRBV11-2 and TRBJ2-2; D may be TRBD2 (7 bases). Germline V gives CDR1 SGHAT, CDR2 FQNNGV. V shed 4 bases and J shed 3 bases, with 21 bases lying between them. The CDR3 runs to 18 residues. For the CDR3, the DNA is TGTGCCAGCAGCTCAACCCGGATGGGGGGGCAGGACACCGGGGAGCTGTTTTTT. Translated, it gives CASSSTRMGGQDTGELFF.

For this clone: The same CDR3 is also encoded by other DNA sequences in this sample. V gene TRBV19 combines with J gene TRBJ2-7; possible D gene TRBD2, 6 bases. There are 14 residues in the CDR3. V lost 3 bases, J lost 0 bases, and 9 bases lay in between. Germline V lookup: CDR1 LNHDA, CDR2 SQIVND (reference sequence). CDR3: CASSIGGSSYEQYF. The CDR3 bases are TGTGCCAGTAGTATTGGGGGGAGCTCCTACGAGCAGTACTTC.

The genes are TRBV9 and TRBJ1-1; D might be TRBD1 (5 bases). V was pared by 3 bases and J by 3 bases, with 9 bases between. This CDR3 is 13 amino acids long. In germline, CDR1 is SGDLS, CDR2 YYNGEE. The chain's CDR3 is CASSGSGYTEAFF. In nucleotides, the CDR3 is TGTGCCAGCAGCGGGTCAGGGTACACTGAAGCTTTCTTT.

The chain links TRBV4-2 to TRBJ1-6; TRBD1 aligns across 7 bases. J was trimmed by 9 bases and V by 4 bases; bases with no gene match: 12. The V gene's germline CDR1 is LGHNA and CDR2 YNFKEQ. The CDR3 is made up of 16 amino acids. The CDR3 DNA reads TGTGCCAGCAGCCGCGTCCGGGACAGCGGTGGTTCACCCCTCCACTTT. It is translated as CASSRVRDSGGSPLHF.

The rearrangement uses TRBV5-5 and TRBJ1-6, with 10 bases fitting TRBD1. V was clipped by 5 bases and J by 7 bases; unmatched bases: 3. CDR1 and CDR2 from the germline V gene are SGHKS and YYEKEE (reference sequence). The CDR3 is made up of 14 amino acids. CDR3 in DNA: TGTGCCAGCAGTTGGACAGGGGGGAATTCACCCCTCCACTTT. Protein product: CASSWTGGNSPLHF.

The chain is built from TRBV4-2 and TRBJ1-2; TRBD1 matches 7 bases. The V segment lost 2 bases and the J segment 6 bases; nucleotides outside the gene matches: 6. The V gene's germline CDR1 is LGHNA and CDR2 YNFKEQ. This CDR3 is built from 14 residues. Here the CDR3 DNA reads TGTGCCAGCAGCCAACAAAGGGGGACAGATGGCTACACCTTC. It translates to CASSQQRGTDGYTF.

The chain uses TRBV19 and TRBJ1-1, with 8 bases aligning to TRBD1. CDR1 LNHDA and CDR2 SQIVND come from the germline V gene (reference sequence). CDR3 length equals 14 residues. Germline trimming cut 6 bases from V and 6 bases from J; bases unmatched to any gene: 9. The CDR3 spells CASRPDRAHPEAFF. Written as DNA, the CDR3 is TGTGCCAGTAGGCCGGACAGGGCCCACCCTGAAGCTTTCTTT.

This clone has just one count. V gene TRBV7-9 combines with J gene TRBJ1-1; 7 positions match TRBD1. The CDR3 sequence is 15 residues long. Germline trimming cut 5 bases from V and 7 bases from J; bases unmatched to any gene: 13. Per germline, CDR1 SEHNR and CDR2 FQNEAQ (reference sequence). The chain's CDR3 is CASSPGQVGGSEAFF. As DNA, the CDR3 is TGTGCCAGCAGCCCCGGACAGGTGGGTGGGAGTGAAGCTTTCTTT. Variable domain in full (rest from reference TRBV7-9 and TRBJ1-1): DTGVSQNPRHKITKRGQNVTFRCDPISEHNRLYWYRQTLGQGPEFLTYFQNEAQLEKSRLLSDRFSAERPKGSFSTLEIQRTEQGDSAMYLCASSPGQVGGSEAFFGQGTRLTVV.

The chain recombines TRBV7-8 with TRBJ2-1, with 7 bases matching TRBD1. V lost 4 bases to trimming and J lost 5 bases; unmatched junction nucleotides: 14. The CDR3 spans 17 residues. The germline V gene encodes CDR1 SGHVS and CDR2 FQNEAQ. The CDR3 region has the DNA TGTGCCAGCAGCTCGGTCGGCGGACAGGTAGCAAACAATGAGCAGTTCTTC. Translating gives CASSSVGGQVANNEQFF.

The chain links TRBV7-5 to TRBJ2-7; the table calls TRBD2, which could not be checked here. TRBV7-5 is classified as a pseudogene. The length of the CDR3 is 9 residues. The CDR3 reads CAHGGGQYF. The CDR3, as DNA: TGTGCCCACGGGGGGGGGCAGTACTTC.

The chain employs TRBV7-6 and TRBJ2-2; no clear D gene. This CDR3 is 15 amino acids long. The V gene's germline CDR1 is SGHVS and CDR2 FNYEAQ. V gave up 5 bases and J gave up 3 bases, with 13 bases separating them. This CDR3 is CASSRRIQDTGELFF. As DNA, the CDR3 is TGTGCCAGCAGCCGACGTATTCAGGACACCGGGGAGCTGTTTTTT.

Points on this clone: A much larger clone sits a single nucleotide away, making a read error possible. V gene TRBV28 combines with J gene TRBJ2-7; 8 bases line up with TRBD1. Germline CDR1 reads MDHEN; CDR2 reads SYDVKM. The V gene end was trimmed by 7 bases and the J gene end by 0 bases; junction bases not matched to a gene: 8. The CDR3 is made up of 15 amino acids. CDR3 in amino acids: CASNPPGQGSYEQYF. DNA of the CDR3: TGTGCCAGCAATCCCCCAGGACAGGGCTCCTACGAGCAGTACTTC.

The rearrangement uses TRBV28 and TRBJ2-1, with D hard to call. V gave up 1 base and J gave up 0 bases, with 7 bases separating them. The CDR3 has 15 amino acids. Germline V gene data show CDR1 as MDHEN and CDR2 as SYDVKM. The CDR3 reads CASSLFSSSYNEQFF. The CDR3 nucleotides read TGTGCCAGCAGTTTATTCTCGAGCTCCTACAATGAGCAGTTCTTC. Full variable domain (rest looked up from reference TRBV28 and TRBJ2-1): DVKVTQSSRYLVKRTGEKVFLECVQDMDHENMFWYRQDPGLGLRLIYFSYDVKMKEKGDIPEGYSVSREKKERFSLILESASTNQTSMYLCASSLFSSSYNEQFFGPGTRLTVL.

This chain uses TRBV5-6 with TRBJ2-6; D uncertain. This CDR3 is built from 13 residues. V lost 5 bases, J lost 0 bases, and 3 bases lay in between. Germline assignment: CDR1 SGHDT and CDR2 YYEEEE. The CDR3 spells CASSLSGANVLTF. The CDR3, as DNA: TGTGCCAGCAGTCTCTCTGGGGCCAACGTCCTGACTTTC.

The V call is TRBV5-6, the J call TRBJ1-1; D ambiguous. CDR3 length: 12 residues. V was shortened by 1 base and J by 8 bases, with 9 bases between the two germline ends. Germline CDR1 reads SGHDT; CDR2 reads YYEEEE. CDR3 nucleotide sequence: TGTGCCAGCAGCTTGTTCGGGAGAGAAGCTTTCTTT. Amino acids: CASSLFGREAFF. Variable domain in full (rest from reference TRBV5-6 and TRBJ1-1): DAGVTQSPTHLIKTRGQQVTLRCSPKSGHDTVSWYQQALGQGPQFIFQYYEEEERQRGNFPDRFSGHQFPNYSSELNVNALLLGDSALYLCASSLFGREAFFGQGTRLTVV.

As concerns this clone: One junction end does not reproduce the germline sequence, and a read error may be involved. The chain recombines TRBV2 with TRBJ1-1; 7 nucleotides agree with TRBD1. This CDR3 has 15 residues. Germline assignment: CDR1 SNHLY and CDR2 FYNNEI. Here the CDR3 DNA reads TGTGCCAGCAGAGAAGGAGGGGGCCGGAACACTGAAGCTTTCTTT. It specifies CASREGGGRNTEAFF.

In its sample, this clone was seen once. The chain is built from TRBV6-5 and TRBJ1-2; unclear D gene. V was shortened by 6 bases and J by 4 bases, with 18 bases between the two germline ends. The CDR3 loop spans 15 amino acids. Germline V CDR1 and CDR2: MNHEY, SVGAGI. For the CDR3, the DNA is TGTGCCAGCAGCGCCTCAGGCCCGGAGGCCTATGGCTACACCTTC. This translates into CASSASGPEAYGYTF.

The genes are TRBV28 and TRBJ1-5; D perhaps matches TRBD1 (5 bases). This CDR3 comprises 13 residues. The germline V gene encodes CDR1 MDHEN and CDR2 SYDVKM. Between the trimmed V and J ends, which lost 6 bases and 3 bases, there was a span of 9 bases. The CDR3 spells CASRGLNNQPQHF. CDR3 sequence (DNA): TGTGCCAGCAGGGGACTGAACAATCAGCCCCAGCATTTT.